A selection of T cell receptor beta chains follows, all from one sample in a study of spatial heterogeneity in lung cancer. From the 5' RACE reads, TCRdb called clonotypes with MiXCR, one entry per CDR3 protein. The sample holds under 30,000 distinct CDR3 sequences, about 4.3% seen once. The starting material was PBMCs, obtained at surgery. These receptors came from a male donor with early-stage non-small cell lung cancer. Each CDR3 is given with its conserved first and last residue. D genes are given only for firm matches. Where a row states a size, it is once, few, many or the class of an expanded clone; other rows omit it.

clone_size,j_call,v_call,d_call,cdr3_length,cdr3_nt,cdr3_aa
few,TRBJ2-7,TRBV30,TRBD1,12,TGTGCCTGGAGTAAGAGCAGGGGGAAGCAGTACTTC,CAWSKSRGKQYF
many,TRBJ2-5,TRBV12-3/TRBV12-4,NA,11,TGTGCCAGCAGTCTAGTTATCCAGCAGTACTTC,CASSLVIQQYF
many,TRBJ2-7,TRBV7-2,NA,16,TGTGCCAGCAGCTTAGTCTTGTCTCCCGACCTTGACGAGCAGTACTTC,CASSLVLSPDLDEQYF
many,TRBJ1-2,TRBV6-6,NA,13,TGTGCCAGCAAGGGTGACTCGGAGTATGGCTACACCTTC,CASKGDSEYGYTF
many,TRBJ1-2,TRBV6-5,TRBD1,14,TGTGCCAGCAGTCGGAGACAGGGGATTGGGTTCCACACCTTC,CASSRRQGIGFHTF
many,TRBJ1-4,TRBV9,NA,15,TGTGCCAGCAGCGTAGGGACCAAAATAAAAGAAAAACTGTTTTTT,CASSVGTKIKEKLFF
many,TRBJ1-2,TRBV4-1,TRBD1,14,TGCGCCAGCAGCCAACGGACAGGGAGCTATGGCTACACCTTC,CASSQRTGSYGYTF
many,TRBJ1-2,TRBV14,TRBD1,15,TGTGCCAGCAGCCAAGTTGTAGGACAGGCTCATGGCTACACCTTC,CASSQVVGQAHGYTF
many,TRBJ2-7,TRBV6-5,NA,13,TGTGCCAGCAGGCCGTCGGGGTTCTACGAGCAGTACTTC,CASRPSGFYEQYF
many,TRBJ2-3,TRBV7-9,TRBD2,14,TGTGCCAGCACAGCGGGGGGGCCTCTCGATACGCAGTATTTT,CASTAGGPLDTQYF
many,TRBJ2-7,TRBV5-1,NA,14,TGCGCCAGCCGGGCGGGAACTAACTCCTACGAGCAGTACTTC,CASRAGTNSYEQYF
NA,TRBJ2-7,TRBV5-6,NA,11,TGTGCCAGCAGCGACGGATACGAGCAGTACTTC,CASSDGYEQYF
many,TRBJ2-7,TRBV14,NA,15,TGTGCCAGCAGCCAAACCGCCGGGCGGTTAGTCGAGCAGTACTTC,CASSQTAGRLVEQYF
many,TRBJ2-7,TRBV2,TRBD2,14,TGTGCCAGCAGTAATAGCGGGGGTGTCAACGAGCAGTACTTC,CASSNSGGVNEQYF
many,TRBJ2-3,TRBV27,TRBD2,16,TGTGCCAGCAGTTTAATCGCTAGCGGGAGCAAAGATACGCAGTATTTT,CASSLIASGSKDTQYF
many,TRBJ1-6,TRBV27,TRBD1,15,TGTGCCAGCAGTTACCGACAGGGGAGAGGGTCACCCCTCCACTTT,CASSYRQGRGSPLHF
many,TRBJ1-1,TRBV12-3/TRBV12-4,TRBD1,15,TGTGCCAGCAGTCAACAGGGGACTATGAACACTGAAGCTTTCTTT,CASSQQGTMNTEAFF
many,TRBJ2-1,TRBV3-1,NA,13,TGTGCCAGCAGCCAACCAGGTTACAATGAGCAGTTCTTC,CASSQPGYNEQFF
NA,TRBJ2-5,TRBV11-2,NA,15,TGTGCCAGCAGCTCCCCGGGTACCAACCAAGAGACCCAGTACTTC,CASSSPGTNQETQYF
many,TRBJ2-2,TRBV28,NA,13,TGTGCCAGCAGTTGGGGTGGCACCGGGGAGCTGTTTTTT,CASSWGGTGELFF
NA,TRBJ2-1,TRBV28,TRBD2,15,TGTGCCAGCAGTTTAGGAGGGAGGGTGCAGGATGAGCAGTTCTTC,CASSLGGRVQDEQFF
many,TRBJ2-3,TRBV2,TRBD2,15,TGTGCCAGGGACGAAGCGGGAGAGACCACAGATACGCAGTATTTT,CARDEAGETTDTQYF